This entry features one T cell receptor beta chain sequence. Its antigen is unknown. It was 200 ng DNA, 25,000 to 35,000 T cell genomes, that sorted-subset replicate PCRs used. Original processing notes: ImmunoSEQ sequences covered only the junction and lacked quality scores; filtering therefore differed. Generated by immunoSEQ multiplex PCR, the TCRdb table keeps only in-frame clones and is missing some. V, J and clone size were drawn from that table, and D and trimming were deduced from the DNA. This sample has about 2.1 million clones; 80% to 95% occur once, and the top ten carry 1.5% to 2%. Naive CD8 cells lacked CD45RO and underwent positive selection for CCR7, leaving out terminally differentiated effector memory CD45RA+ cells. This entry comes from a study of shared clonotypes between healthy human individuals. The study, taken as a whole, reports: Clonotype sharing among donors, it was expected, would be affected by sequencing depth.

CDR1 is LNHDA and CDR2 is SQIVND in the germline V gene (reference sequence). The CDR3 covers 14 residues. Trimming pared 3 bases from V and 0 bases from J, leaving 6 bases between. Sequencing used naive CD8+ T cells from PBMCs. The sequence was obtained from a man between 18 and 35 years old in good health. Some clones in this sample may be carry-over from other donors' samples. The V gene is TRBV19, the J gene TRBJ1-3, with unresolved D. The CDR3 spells CASSMMASGNTIYF. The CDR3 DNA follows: TGTGCCAGTAGTATGATGGCCTCTGGAAACACCATATATTTT.